These 21 T cell receptor beta chains were all obtained from the same sample, sequenced in a study of shared clonotypes between healthy human individuals. Clones were sequenced by immunoSEQ multiplex PCR, and TCRdb holds only the in-frame ones, with some missing. The sample comprises about 1 million clones, about 70% of which are singletons, and about 1.5% rests with the top ten. The source material was memory CD4+ T cells sorted from blood. The sample's subset: CD45RA-negative fraction. The receptors shown here come from a man between 18 and 35 years old in good health.

The sample holds one count of this clone. The same CDR3 arises from other DNA sequences in this sample as well. The V gene is TRBV7-6, the J gene TRBJ2-1, with a weak D call TRBD2 (5 bases). The CDR3 totals 12 residues. The germline V and J ends were trimmed by 4 bases and 7 bases, with 8 bases remaining between them. Looked up from germline, CDR1 is SGHVS and CDR2 is FNYEAQ. The CDR3 DNA reads as TGTGCCAGCAGCTCTCTAGCAAATGAGCAGTTCTTC. Its translation is CASSSLANEQFF. Supplemented by reference TRBV7-6 and TRBJ2-1, the full variable domain reads GAGVSQSPRYKVTKRGQDVALRCDPISGHVSLYWYRQALGQGPEFLTYFNYEAQQDKSGLPNDRFSAERPEGSISTLTIQRTEQRDSAMYRCASSSLANEQFFGPGTRLTVL.

J is TRBJ1-4 and V is TRBV30; D unclear. Trimming cost V 3 bases and J 2 bases, with 10 bases left between them. CDR3 size: 14 residues. The germline V gene has CDR1 GTSNPN and CDR2 SVGIG (reference sequence). CDR3 region: CAWSSAVTNEKLFF. The CDR3 DNA reads as TGTGCCTGGAGCTCGGCAGTCACTAATGAAAAACTGTTTTTT. Looking up the rest from reference TRBV30 and TRBJ1-4 gives the full variable domain: SQTIHQWPATLVQPVGSPLSLECTVEGTSNPNLYWYRQAAGRGLQLLFYSVGIGQISSEVPQNLSASRPQDRQFILSSKKLLLSDSGFYLCAWSSAVTNEKLFFGSGTQLSVL.

The chain's CDR3 is CASSLWGSPGPNEQFF. CDR3 DNA: TGCGCCAGCAGCTTGTGGGGCAGCCCTGGCCCTAATGAGCAGTTCTTC. The V gene is TRBV5-1, the J gene TRBJ2-1; TRBD1 is a possible D gene (5 bases). Germline values: CDR1 SGHRS, CDR2 YFSETQ. CDR3 length: 16 amino acids. The V end was cut by 1 base, the J end by 7 bases, with 18 bases between.

V gene TRBV7-9 combines with J gene TRBJ2-1; 7 bases are a match to TRBD1. Germline CDR1 SEHNR, CDR2 FQNEAQ (reference sequence). The ends lost 2 bases at V and 5 bases at J; junction bases unmatched: 6. The CDR3 is 15 residues long. The CDR3 loop is CASSLRGTENNEQFF. CDR3 sequence (DNA): TGTGCCAGCAGCTTAAGGGGGACAGAAAACAATGAGCAGTTCTTC.

A remark on this clone: The sample carries other DNA sequences with the same CDR3. The rearrangement uses TRBV5-1 and TRBJ2-7; a weak D match, TRBD2 (6 bases). V lost 2 bases, J lost 2 bases, and 8 bases lay in between. The V gene's germline CDR1 is SGHRS and CDR2 YFSETQ. CDR3 length equals 13 residues. CDR3 DNA sequence: TGCGCCAGCAGCTTCCCGGGAGCCTACGAGCAGTACTTC. This translates into CASSFPGAYEQYF.

The chain has TRBV13 and TRBJ2-1; D may be TRBD2 (5 bases). The CDR3 has 16 residues. V dropped 5 bases and J dropped 4 bases, with 18 bases sitting between them. Germline V gene sequence: CDR1 PRHDT, CDR2 FYEKMQ (reference sequence). The CDR3, as DNA: TGTGCCAGCAGCCCCGAGACGGGAAGAAAATACAATGAGCAGTTCTTC. Translated: CASSPETGRKYNEQFF.

This clone was recorded a few times. This chain connects TRBV6-1 to TRBJ2-2, with 13 positions matching TRBD2. The V gene end was trimmed by 0 bases and the J gene end by 0 bases; junction bases not matched to a gene: 13. The CDR3 length is 22 residues. Germline CDR1 MNHNS, CDR2 SASEGT. CDR3 protein: CASSEAVGLAGAKFANTGELFF. The CDR3 DNA reads TGTGCCAGCAGTGAAGCGGTTGGACTAGCGGGGGCCAAGTTCGCGAACACCGGGGAGCTGTTTTTT.

The genes are TRBV9 and TRBJ2-1, with 7 bases lining up with TRBD2. This CDR3 comprises 18 residues. V shed 4 bases, J shed 3 bases, and the junction held 16 bases outside the gene matches. Germline-derived CDR1 and CDR2 are SGDLS and YYNGEE. The CDR3 reads CASSTSLPRGDHYNEQFF. CDR3 bases: TGTGCCAGCAGCACTTCCTTACCTCGGGGGGACCACTACAATGAGCAGTTCTTC. The whole variable domain, filled in from reference TRBV9 and TRBJ2-1, reads DSGVTQTPKHLITATGQRVTLRCSPRSGDLSVYWYQQSLDQGLQFLIQYYNGEERAKGNILERFSAQQFPDLHSELNLSSLELGDSALYFCASSTSLPRGDHYNEQFFGPGTRLTVL.

V and J are TRBV30 and TRBJ2-5; 11 bases line up with TRBD1. There are 14 residues in the CDR3. The J segment lost 11 bases and the V segment lost 0 bases, leaving 8 bases of the junction unmatched. Germline V gene lookup returns CDR1 GTSNPN and CDR2 SVGIG (reference sequence). Here the CDR3 DNA reads TGTGCCTGGAGTGTTGGGACAGGGGGGCTCGGGCAGTACTTC. Its translation is CAWSVGTGGLGQYF. The full variable domain, completed using reference TRBV30 and TRBJ2-5, is SQTIHQWPATLVQPVGSPLSLECTVEGTSNPNLYWYRQAAGRGLQLLFYSVGIGQISSEVPQNLSASRPQDRQFILSSKKLLLSDSGFYLCAWSVGTGGLGQYFGPGTRLLVL.

Here the CDR3 reads CASSRGTGETEAFF. The DNA for the CDR3 is TGTGCCAGCAGCCGCGGGACCGGAGAAACTGAAGCTTTCTTT. The chain links TRBV7-9 to TRBJ1-1, with D perhaps TRBD1 (5 bases). CDR1 is SEHNR and CDR2 is FQNEAQ in the germline V gene (reference sequence). V was pared by 5 bases and J by 5 bases, with 15 bases between. This CDR3 is 14 amino acids long.

For the CDR3, the DNA is TGTGCTAGTGGTTTGGTACTGAGGCTAGCGGCAGATACGCAGTATTTT. It yields the protein CASGLVLRLAADTQYF. V usage is TRBV12-5 and J usage is TRBJ2-3, with 7 nucleotides matching TRBD2. This CDR3 comprises 16 residues. V dropped 0 bases and J dropped 4; count of bases not matched to a gene: 7. The germline CDR1 and CDR2 sequences are LGHNT and FRNRAP.

The chain couples TRBV18 to TRBJ1-5; TRBD1 is a possible D gene (6 bases). Germline values: CDR1 KGHSH, CDR2 LQKENI. V gave up 3 bases and J gave up 1 base, with 16 bases separating them. The CDR3 is 17 amino acids. CDR3 nucleotide sequence: TGTGCCAGCTCACCGCCCAATGGGGGCGGGAGCAATCAGCCCCAGCATTTT. Its translation: CASSPPNGGGSNQPQHF.

Note on this clone: One end of the junction is discordant with germline, which a read error may explain. The J gene is TRBJ2-3, the V gene TRBV6-1, with D unclear. The CDR3 totals 14 residues. Germline CDR1 and CDR2: MNHNS and SASEGT. For the CDR3, the DNA is TGTGCCAGCACCTTGGGCCGGAGCACAGATACTCAGTATTTT. As protein: CASTLGRSTDTQYF.

The rearrangement joins TRBV6-5 to TRBJ1-5; 7 bases map to TRBD1. Trimming at V came to 5 bases and at J to 0 bases, leaving 4 bases not matched to a gene. Looked up from germline, CDR1 is MNHEY and CDR2 is SVGAGI. This CDR3 region has 15 residues. CDR3 loop: CASSPRDSSNQPQHF. CDR3 in DNA: TGTGCCAGCAGTCCCCGGGACAGTAGCAATCAGCCCCAGCATTTT.

This clone was seen once. This chain connects TRBV7-9 to TRBJ1-1; possibly TRBD1 for D (5 bases). The V and J ends lost 1 base and 9 bases respectively, with 15 bases between them. Germline assignment: CDR1 SEHNR and CDR2 FQNEAQ (reference sequence). The CDR3 length is 14 residues. The CDR3 loop is CASSLGTLGDQAFF. The CDR3 nucleotides are TGTGCCAGCAGCTTAGGAACCCTAGGGGATCAAGCTTTCTTT.

V usage is TRBV7-2 and J usage is TRBJ2-7, with 11 bases matching TRBD2. The CDR3 is 14 amino acids. J lost 2 bases, V lost 6 bases, and 3 bases had no gene match. Germline V gene data show CDR1 as SGHTA and CDR2 as FQGNSA. The CDR3 is CASRLAGGAYEQYF. DNA for the CDR3: TGTGCCAGCAGGCTAGCGGGGGGCGCCTACGAGCAGTACTTC. The whole variable domain, remainder taken from reference TRBV7-2 and TRBJ2-7, is GAGVSQSPSNKVTEKGKDVELRCDPISGHTALYWYRQSLGQGLEFLIYFQGNSAPDKSGLPSDRFSAERTGGSVSTLTIQRTQQEDSAVYLCASRLAGGAYEQYFGPGTRLTVT.

V is TRBV4-2 and J is TRBJ2-3; D gene uncertain. The V end was cut by 0 bases, the J end by 4 bases, with 5 bases between. Germline-derived CDR1 and CDR2 are LGHNA and YNFKEQ. The CDR3 is made up of 13 amino acids. CDR3 sequence: CASSQDQPDTQYF. Written as DNA, the CDR3 is TGTGCCAGCAGCCAAGATCAACCAGATACGCAGTATTTT.

This clone was counted between two and nine times. The CDR3 loop reads CASSLSQRRGMIYGYTF. The CDR3 nucleotides read TGTGCCAGCAGTTTAAGCCAGCGGCGGGGCATGATCTATGGCTACACCTTC. The chain employs TRBV27 and TRBJ1-2; D perhaps matches TRBD1 (5 bases). Germline-derived CDR1 and CDR2 are MNHEY and SMNVEV (reference sequence). V lost 2 bases and J 4 bases, leaving 20 bases between the germline ends. This CDR3 comprises 17 residues.

This clone came up a few times. V gene TRBV4-1 combines with J gene TRBJ1-2, with 8 bases that match TRBD1. J was trimmed by 2 bases and V by 3 bases; bases with no gene match: 17. The CDR3 totals 19 residues. Germline CDR1 MGHRA, CDR2 YSYEKL. In nucleotides, the CDR3 is TGCGCCAGCAGCCAGGCTGGACAGGGTACACTTCGCGCCAACTATGGCTACACCTTC. Amino acid sequence: CASSQAGQGTLRANYGYTF.

The chain combines TRBV5-4 with TRBJ2-3; unclear D gene. The CDR3 has 16 residues. Trimming removed 4 bases at V and 4 bases at J, with 19 bases between. Germline V gives CDR1 SGHNT, CDR2 YYREEE (reference sequence). CDR3 nucleotides: TGTGCCAGCAGCCCAGACCTCAACTTATATCCAGATACGCAGTATTTT. Its protein is CASSPDLNLYPDTQYF.

There are a few counts of this clone. J is TRBJ2-4 and V is TRBV7-2; weak D call: TRBD1 (8 bases). Trimming cost V 1 base and J 6 bases, with 13 bases left between them. The CDR3 totals 15 residues. Germline lookup yields CDR1 SGHTA and CDR2 FQGNSA. The CDR3 sequence: CASSLGTGRVNIQYF. The CDR3 DNA follows: TGTGCCAGCAGCTTAGGGACAGGGAGGGTAAACATTCAGTACTTC.